This TCR beta chain was sequenced for a study of Ad26.COV2.S vaccination and SARS-CoV-2 variants. Points from the study as a whole: Vaccinees reportedly had broad spike-specific CD8+ and CD4+ T cell responses.

The method was immunoSEQ multiplex PCR; TCRdb's version includes in-frame clones alone and lacks a portion of them. The profile shows a few hundred thousand clones, around 92% of them singletons. To note about this clone: Its antigen is still unknown.

Treatment reported: 19 received Ad26.COV2.S at low or high dose, single or two shots; about five received placebo; per-sample allocation not given. The investigators took samples on day 63 after the first vaccine or placebo injection. Within Boston, the person who donated was an adult of 18-55 years. Germline values: CDR1 SEHNR, CDR2 FQNEAQ (reference sequence). V was trimmed by 3 bases and J by 2 bases, leaving 17 bases between them. This CDR3 is 16 amino acids long. J is TRBJ2-7 and V is TRBV7-9, with D perhaps being TRBD1 or TRBD2 (5 bases each). The clonotype originates from a person aged 18 to 59 who received the Ad26.COV2.S COVID-19 vaccine or a placebo. The sample was peripheral blood, taken in a trial of Ad26.COV2.S vaccine versus placebo. The CDR3 nucleotides are TGTGCCAGCAGCTTGGGGACCGATCCACACGCCTACGAGCAGTACTTC. Protein sequence: CASSLGTDPHAYEQYF.